Listed here are 29 T cell receptor beta chains from one sample, sequenced in a study of blood T cell repertoires in COVID-19. The assay was immunoSEQ multiplex PCR, and TCRdb's table has in-frame clones only and misses some. The sample lists 150,000 to 200,000 clones, 70% to 90% occurring once. Sequencing input: peripheral blood. The origin of the receptors is a woman aged 70-85 years with acute or convalescent COVID-19.

The V call is TRBV18, the J call TRBJ2-7; 13 bases agree with TRBD2. J gave up 3 bases and V 1 base, and 6 bases lay outside the gene matches. Per germline, CDR1 KGHSH and CDR2 LQKENI. The CDR3 consists of 17 residues. The CDR3 reads CASSPLGTSGTNYEQYF. The DNA for the CDR3 is TGTGCCAGCTCACCACTAGGGACTAGCGGGACCAACTACGAGCAGTACTTC.

The chain uses TRBV5-8 and TRBJ1-4, with D possibly being TRBD1 (6 bases). The CDR3 consists of 16 residues. Trimming pared 4 bases from V and 4 bases from J, leaving 17 bases between. The germline CDR1 and CDR2 sequences are SGHTS and YDEGEE. The CDR3 spells CASSAGTGNLNEKLFF. The CDR3 bases are TGTGCCAGCAGCGCGGGTACAGGGAACCTTAATGAAAAACTGTTTTTT.

This chain uses TRBV19 with TRBJ1-2; 7 bases agree with TRBD1. Per the germline V gene, CDR1 is LNHDA and CDR2 is SQIVND (reference sequence). The V and J ends lost 3 bases and 0 bases, in that order; junction bases with no gene match: 4. The length of the CDR3 is 15 residues. The CDR3 region has the DNA TGTGCCAGTAGTATGCTGACAGGGACTAACTATGGCTACACCTTC. Amino acids: CASSMLTGTNYGYTF.

The V and J genes are TRBV3-1 (or the pseudogene TRBV3-2) and TRBJ1-1; perhaps TRBD1 as D (5 bases). The CDR3 loop spans 14 amino acids. Deletions cut 6 bases from V and 1 base from J, with 12 bases between. In germline, CDR1 is LGHDT, CDR2 YNNKEL (reference sequence). Here the CDR3 reads CASSASRANTEAFF. The DNA of the CDR3 is TGTGCCAGCAGTGCGAGCAGGGCGAACACTGAAGCTTTCTTT.

The chain carries TRBV19 and TRBJ2-3; 13 positions match TRBD2. The CDR3 length is 15 residues. Germline V gene lookup returns CDR1 LNHDA and CDR2 SQIVND (reference sequence). J gave up 3 bases and V 7 bases, and 4 bases lay outside the gene matches. This chain's CDR3 is CASMRLAGGTDTQYF. The CDR3 DNA is TGTGCCAGTATGCGACTAGCGGGGGGTACAGATACGCAGTATTTT.

The chain joins TRBV11-2 to TRBJ1-3; no clear D gene. V dropped 5 bases and J dropped 1 base, with 9 bases sitting between them. CDR3 length equals 14 residues. Germline-derived CDR1 and CDR2 are SGHAT and FQNNGV. CDR3 nucleotides: TGTGCCAGCAGCCGAACGGGGTCTGGAAACACCATATATTTT. Encoded protein: CASSRTGSGNTIYF. Full variable domain (rest looked up from reference TRBV11-2 and TRBJ1-3): EAGVAQSPRYKIIEKRQSVAFWCNPISGHATLYWYQQILGQGPKLLIQFQNNGVVDDSQLPKDRFSAERLKGVDSTLKIQPAKLEDSAVYLCASSRTGSGNTIYFGEGSWLTVV.

The chain joins TRBV7-2 to TRBJ2-5; TRBD2 matches at 10 bases. CDR3 length equals 14 residues. Per germline, CDR1 SGHTA and CDR2 FQGNSA. The ends lost 2 bases at V and 6 bases at J; junction bases unmatched: 3. CDR3 DNA sequence: TGTGCCAGCAGCTTAAGCGGGAGGGACAAGACCCAGTACTTC. This sequence encodes CASSLSGRDKTQYF.

V usage is TRBV3-1 (or the pseudogene TRBV3-2) and J usage is TRBJ1-2; D remains unclear. V was trimmed by 6 bases and J by 8 bases, leaving 16 bases between them. Germline V CDR1 and CDR2: LGHDT, YNNKEL (reference sequence). This CDR3 comprises 13 residues. CDR3 in DNA: TGTGCCAGCAGTCACGGTAGGAAGGAGGGCTACACCTTC. Amino acids: CASSHGRKEGYTF.

The chain joins TRBV28 to TRBJ2-7; 10 nucleotides align to TRBD2. CDR1 is MDHEN, CDR2 SYDVKM, per germline. The CDR3 contains 15 residues. V was pared by 5 bases and J by 6 bases, with 10 bases of the junction left unmatched. CDR3 amino acids: CASSPSTSGLLEQYF. CDR3 nucleotides: TGTGCCAGCAGTCCTTCGACTAGCGGGCTTCTCGAGCAGTACTTC.

The V gene is TRBV25-1, the J gene TRBJ1-3; D perhaps matches TRBD1 (6 bases). V gave up 4 bases and J gave up 0 bases, with 13 bases separating them. Germline V lookup: CDR1 MGHDK, CDR2 SYGVNS. This CDR3 has 16 residues. The chain's CDR3 is CASSVDRSLSGNTIYF. The CDR3, as DNA: TGTGCCAGCAGTGTTGACAGGTCGCTCTCTGGAAACACCATATATTTT.

This chain joins TRBV7-6 and TRBJ2-2; 8 nucleotides agree with TRBD1. Germline CDR1 and CDR2: SGHVS and FNYEAQ. V lost 6 bases, J lost 3 bases, and 6 bases stayed unmatched. The CDR3 length is 15 residues. This chain's CDR3 is CASSSGTGYTGELFF. As DNA, the CDR3 is TGTGCCAGCAGTTCCGGGACAGGCTACACCGGGGAGCTGTTTTTT. Variable domain in full (rest from reference TRBV7-6 and TRBJ2-2): GAGVSQSPRYKVTKRGQDVALRCDPISGHVSLYWYRQALGQGPEFLTYFNYEAQQDKSGLPNDRFSAERPEGSISTLTIQRTEQRDSAMYRCASSSGTGYTGELFFGEGSRLTVL.

The V gene is TRBV2, the J gene TRBJ2-1, with 9 bases matching TRBD2. The germline CDR1 and CDR2 sequences are SNHLY and FYNNEI. CDR3 length: 15 amino acids. J lost 2 bases, V lost 8 bases, and 7 bases had no gene match. CDR3 in amino acids: CASCSGRSTYNEQFF. Here the CDR3 DNA reads TGTGCCAGCTGTAGCGGGAGATCGACCTACAATGAGCAGTTCTTC. Complete variable domain (other parts from reference TRBV2 and TRBJ2-1): EPEVTQTPSHQVTQMGQEVILRCVPISNHLYFYWYRQILGQKVEFLVSFYNNEISEKSEIFDDQFSVERPDGSNFTLKIRSTKLEDSAMYFCASCSGRSTYNEQFFGPGTRLTVL.

The chain has TRBV28 and TRBJ2-5; D gene ambiguous. The CDR3 spans 14 residues. Germline lookup yields CDR1 MDHEN and CDR2 SYDVKM. Trimming shortened V by 7 bases and J by 2 bases, and 14 bases separated the two germline ends. This CDR3 is CASTVGGVQETQYF. The CDR3 DNA sequence: TGTGCCAGCACCGTAGGCGGCGTACAAGAGACCCAGTACTTC.

V and J are TRBV6-5 and TRBJ1-1; the match to TRBD1 covers 7 bases. Per the germline V gene, CDR1 is MNHEY and CDR2 is SVGAGI. This CDR3 has 15 residues. The V and J ends lost 0 bases and 4 bases, in that order; junction bases with no gene match: 5. The CDR3 region has the DNA TGTGCCAGCAGTTACTCTACAGGGGCGATCACTGAAGCTTTCTTT. Residues: CASSYSTGAITEAFF.

The rearrangement uses TRBV7-2 and TRBJ2-5; the D gene is possibly TRBD1 (6 bases). With 1 base removed from V and 6 bases from J, the gap between germline ends came to 18 bases. Germline CDR1 SGHTA, CDR2 FQGNSA. The CDR3 loop spans 16 amino acids. The CDR3 reads CASSLVGGGASKTQYF. The CDR3 nucleotides read TGTGCCAGCAGCTTAGTTGGTGGGGGCGCCTCCAAGACCCAGTACTTC.

This clone was found once. The chain carries TRBV28 and TRBJ1-3; the D is unclear. The germline CDR1 and CDR2 sequences are MDHEN and SYDVKM. Trimming cost V 6 bases and J 1 base, with 13 bases left between them. The CDR3 has 15 amino acids. As DNA, the CDR3 is TGTGCCAGCAGAAAGCCGTGGAGATCTGGAAACACCATATATTTT. Amino acids: CASRKPWRSGNTIYF.

The chain employs TRBV5-1 and TRBJ2-1; 11 bases line up with TRBD2. The CDR3 contains 17 residues. Germline CDR1 SGHRS, CDR2 YFSETQ. With V trimmed by 0 bases and J by 4 bases, 6 bases remained unmatched. For the CDR3, the DNA is TGCGCCAGCAGCTTGGGACTAGCGGGACTGGGGTACAATGAGCAGTTCTTC. Its translation is CASSLGLAGLGYNEQFF.

The J gene is TRBJ1-1, the V gene TRBV28, with TRBD1 as a possible D gene (5 bases). This CDR3 is built from 14 residues. The V end lost 6 bases, the J end lost 3 bases, and 14 bases lay between the germline ends. Per the germline V gene, CDR1 is MDHEN and CDR2 is SYDVKM. CDR3: CASRVGGSYTEAFF. The DNA for the CDR3 is TGTGCCAGCAGGGTCGGGGGGAGTTACACTGAAGCTTTCTTT.

This chain joins TRBV18 and TRBJ1-2; the match to TRBD1 covers 7 bases. Germline V gene sequence: CDR1 KGHSH, CDR2 LQKENI. After removal of 2 bases from V and 5 bases from J, the junction contained 2 bases not matched to a gene. The CDR3 consists of 13 residues. The CDR3 loop is CASSPNRGYGYTF. For the CDR3, the DNA is TGTGCCAGCTCACCAAACAGGGGTTATGGCTACACCTTC.

This rearrangement joins TRBV3-1 (or the pseudogene TRBV3-2) to TRBJ2-2, with a tentative D call TRBD2 (5 bases). The CDR3 totals 13 residues. CDR1 LGHDT and CDR2 YNNKEL come from the germline V gene (reference sequence). V shed 5 bases and J shed 5 bases, with 9 bases lying between them. The chain's CDR3 is CASSRRGTGELFF. The CDR3 nucleotides are TGTGCCAGCAGCAGGCGAGGGACCGGGGAGCTGTTTTTT.

The J gene is TRBJ2-7, the V gene TRBV7-2, with D possibly matching TRBD2 (6 bases). Trimming stripped 1 base from V and 7 bases from J, with 11 bases between. There are 13 residues in the CDR3. CDR1 and CDR2 (germline): SGHTA, FQGNSA. In DNA, the CDR3 is TGTGCCAGCAGCTTAGACGGGGGTGGAGAGCAGTACTTC. Protein sequence: CASSLDGGGEQYF.

The chain carries TRBV10-1 and TRBJ1-6; D gene unclear. The CDR3 covers 13 residues. Germline V lookup: CDR1 WNHNN, CDR2 SYGVQD (reference sequence). V lost 3 bases and J lost 7, with 7 bases in between. The CDR3 DNA sequence: TGCGCCAGCAGTGAACAACAGAATTCACCCCTCCACTTT. This encodes CASSEQQNSPLHF.

The chain couples TRBV6-5 to TRBJ2-1, with D unclear. This CDR3 region has 14 residues. The V end was cut by 2 bases, the J end by 7 bases, with 12 bases between. The germline CDR1 and CDR2 sequences are MNHEY and SVGAGI. CDR3 amino acids: CASSYGAPENEQFF. The CDR3, as DNA: TGTGCCAGCAGTTACGGTGCCCCGGAGAATGAGCAGTTCTTC.

This chain links TRBV4-3 with TRBJ2-2; 11 bases agree with TRBD1. CDR1 is LGHNA, CDR2 YSLEER, per germline. The CDR3 totals 17 residues. The V gene end was trimmed by 1 base and the J gene end by 5 bases; junction bases not matched to a gene: 6. CDR3 DNA sequence: TGCGCCAGCAGCCAAGGGACAGGGGGCGTCTATACCGGGGAGCTGTTTTTT. As protein: CASSQGTGGVYTGELFF.

V is TRBV7-9 and J is TRBJ2-7; 9 nucleotides agree with TRBD1. This CDR3 is built from 14 residues. The J segment lost 4 bases and the V segment lost 3 bases, leaving 4 bases of the junction unmatched. Germline-derived CDR1 and CDR2 are SEHNR and FQNEAQ (reference sequence). CDR3 bases: TGTGCCAGCAGCTTGGGGACAGGGTTATACGAGCAGTACTTC. This encodes CASSLGTGLYEQYF.

This chain uses TRBV5-4 with TRBJ2-1, with 15 positions matching TRBD2. J lost 0 bases, V lost 4 bases, and 8 bases had no gene match. CDR1 SGHNT and CDR2 YYREEE come from the germline V gene (reference sequence). The length of the CDR3 is 19 residues. In nucleotides, the CDR3 is TGTGCCAGCAGCCCTGGGACTAGCGGGGGGTGGAGCTCCTACAATGAGCAGTTCTTC. It translates to CASSPGTSGGWSSYNEQFF. Full variable domain (outside the CDR3, taken from reference TRBV5-4 and TRBJ2-1): ETGVTQSPTHLIKTRGQQVTLRCSSQSGHNTVSWYQQALGQGPQFIFQYYREEENGRGNFPPRFSGLQFPNYSSELNVNALELDDSALYLCASSPGTSGGWSSYNEQFFGPGTRLTVL.

This chain connects TRBV5-4 to TRBJ2-7; 8 bases match TRBD1. The CDR3 covers 16 residues. Germline loops: CDR1 SGHNT, CDR2 YYREEE (reference sequence). After removal of 4 bases from V and 2 bases from J, the junction contained 11 bases not matched to a gene. The CDR3 sequence: CASSPTGQGNPYEQYF. As DNA, the CDR3 is TGTGCCAGCAGCCCGACCGGACAGGGTAATCCCTACGAGCAGTACTTC.

J is TRBJ2-7 and V is TRBV5-5, with a tentative D call TRBD1 (6 bases). This CDR3 is 14 amino acids long. Germline assignment: CDR1 SGHKS and CDR2 YYEKEE (reference sequence). Between the trimmed V and J ends, which lost 0 bases and 2 bases, there was a span of 9 bases. This CDR3 reads CASSLAGQPYEQYF. The CDR3 DNA reads as TGTGCCAGCAGCTTGGCCGGACAGCCCTACGAGCAGTACTTC.

The gene calls are TRBV18 and TRBJ2-1, with 10 bases that match TRBD1. CDR3 length: 14 amino acids. After removal of 8 bases from V and 5 bases from J, the junction contained 6 bases not matched to a gene. Germline loops: CDR1 KGHSH, CDR2 LQKENI. CDR3 residues: CASATGGKNNEQFF. Written as DNA, the CDR3 is TGTGCCAGCGCGACAGGGGGCAAAAACAATGAGCAGTTCTTC.